A selection of T cell receptor beta chains follows, all from one sample in a study of T cells after yellow fever vaccination. TCRdb processed the 5' RACE reads anew with MiXCR; each CDR3 protein has one entry. The sample records about 340,000 distinct CDR3 sequences, about an eighth being singletons. The source was CD4+ T cells sorted from PBMCs, collected 15 days after the yellow fever booster vaccination. All receptors derive from a man younger than 30 who received the YFV17D yellow fever vaccine. Each CDR3 is given with its conserved first and last residue. The D gene is left open where the match is weak. Where a row states a size, it is once, few, many or the class of an expanded clone; other rows omit it.

V	J	D	size	DNA	CDR3
TRBV7-8	TRBJ2-7	NA	NA	TGTGCCAGCAGGAGGGGGGGGTTCGGCTCCTACGAGCAGTACTTC	CASRRGGFGSYEQYF
TRBV5-1	TRBJ2-7	TRBD2	many	TGCGCCAGCAGCGCCCAGCGGGGGGGCTCCTACGAGCAGTACTTC	CASSAQRGGSYEQYF
TRBV5-1	TRBJ2-4	NA	few	TGCGCCAGCAGCTTGGATGGGTGGGCCAAAAACATTCAGTACTTC	CASSLDGWAKNIQYF
TRBV24-1	TRBJ1-4	NA	NA	TGTGCCACCAGTGGCGAGGGAGGTGAAAAACTGTTTTTT	CATSGEGGEKLFF
TRBV6-5	TRBJ1-5	NA	NA	TGTGCCAGCAGTTACGGCCAGAGCAATCAGCCCCAGCATTTT	CASSYGQSNQPQHF
TRBV10-3	TRBJ1-4	TRBD1	many	TGTGCCATCAGCCGGGACAGGAAAGATGAAAAACTGTTTTTT	CAISRDRKDEKLFF
TRBV24-1	TRBJ2-7	NA	few	TGTGCCACCAGTGATCAGGGGAGTCCCTTCGGGCAGTACTTC	CATSDQGSPFGQYF
TRBV20-1	TRBJ2-1	TRBD1	few	TGCAGTGCCAACAGACCCCGGACAGGGGCCAATGAGCAGTTCTTC	CSANRPRTGANEQFF
TRBV12-3/TRBV12-4	TRBJ1-2	NA	NA	TGTGCCAGCAGTTCCCTCCAGGGTAGGGCTTATGGCTACACCTTC	CASSSLQGRAYGYTF
TRBV6-2/TRBV6-3	TRBJ1-2	NA	NA	TGTGCCAGCAGACAGTACTATGGCTACACCTTC	CASRQYYGYTF
TRBV20-1	TRBJ1-6	NA	NA	TGCAGTGCTCCTAAAACAGGCGTTAATTCACCCCTCCACTTT	CSAPKTGVNSPLHF
TRBV10-3	TRBJ1-5	NA	NA	TGTGCCATCAGCGGGGGGCTTAGCAATCAGCCCCAGCATTTT	CAISGGLSNQPQHF
TRBV12-5	TRBJ1-1	NA	few	TGTGCTAGTAAGGAGGTGAACACTGAAGCTTTCTTT	CASKEVNTEAFF
TRBV6-5	TRBJ2-1	NA	many	TGTGCCAGCAGTTATGAGGGGGGCCGCAATGAGCAGTTCTTC	CASSYEGGRNEQFF
TRBV5-1	TRBJ2-2	NA	few	TGCGCCAGCAGCGTTTTGCAGGCGAACACCGGGGAGCTGTTTTTT	CASSVLQANTGELFF
TRBV6-6	TRBJ2-7	NA	NA	TGTGCCAGCAGTTACCCCTATGGCAGGTCCTACGAGCAGTACTTC	CASSYPYGRSYEQYF
TRBV10-3	TRBJ2-5	TRBD2	many	TGTGCCTCACGAGGCGGGGAGGGAGGAAGAGAAGAGACCCAGTACTTC	CASRGGEGGREETQYF
TRBV6-2/TRBV6-3	TRBJ1-1	NA	few	TGTGCCAGCAGCCGCCGGGAGACCCACACTGAAGCTTTCTTT	CASSRRETHTEAFF
TRBV24-1	TRBJ1-4	TRBD1	NA	TGTGCCACCAGTGATGCCGGACAGGGGCGTCGTGAAAAACTGTTTTTT	CATSDAGQGRREKLFF
TRBV12-3/TRBV12-4	TRBJ1-5	NA	NA	TGTGCCAGCAGTTTAGAGGTTCAGCAGCCCCAGCATTTT	CASSLEVQQPQHF
TRBV5-1	TRBJ2-3	TRBD2	NA	TGCGCCAGCAGCTCGGGACTAGCTTTGGATACGCAGTATTTT	CASSSGLALDTQYF
TRBV18	TRBJ2-7	NA	NA	TGTGCCAGCTCTCCCGCGGCGGGCCAGCATTCTCCTACGAAGCAGTACTTC	CASSPAAGQHSPTKQYF
TRBV28	TRBJ1-1	NA	NA	TGTGCCAGCAATCCGAAGGGGGCTGAAGCTTTCTTT	CASNPKGAEAFF
TRBV6-6	TRBJ1-2	TRBD1	few	TGTGCCAGCAGGGAAACAGGGGGCGGTGGCTACACCTTC	CASRETGGGGYTF
TRBV9	TRBJ1-1	TRBD1	NA	TGTGCCAGCAGCGTGGACAGGGATGGCACTGAAGCTTTCTTT	CASSVDRDGTEAFF
TRBV7-2	TRBJ2-7	NA	NA	TGTGCCAGCTTGTCACCGGGACACTACGAGCAGTACTTC	CASLSPGHYEQYF
TRBV15	TRBJ2-1	TRBD1	NA	TGTGCCACCAGCAGTGCGCTGGTAAGCAGGGGGTTTTACAATGAGCAGTTCTTC	CATSSALVSRGFYNEQFF
TRBV18	TRBJ1-1	NA	few	TGTGCCAGCCGAAACGTGACGAAAGCTTTCTTT	CASRNVTKAFF
TRBV11-2	TRBJ2-3	TRBD2	few	TGTGCCAGCAGCTTACCCCTCGGCGGGGGGGTAACATATACGCAGTATTTT	CASSLPLGGGVTYTQYF
TRBV2	TRBJ2-1	TRBD1	few	TGTGCCAGCAGTCTCAGGGGGCCTGGAAATGAGCAGTTCTTC	CASSLRGPGNEQFF
TRBV4-3	TRBJ1-1	TRBD1	NA	TGCGCCAGCAGCCAAGATCGCGGAGGCAGGGGGGTACGCACTGAAGCTTTCTTT	CASSQDRGGRGVRTEAFF
TRBV11-2	TRBJ2-1	TRBD2	NA	TGTGCCAGCAGCCCGCGCCTAGCGGGGGGGAGGAGCTCCTACAATGAGCAGTTCTTC	CASSPRLAGGRSSYNEQFF
TRBV29-1	TRBJ1-5	NA	many	TGCAGCGTGAGCTCGACAGGCAATCAGCCCCAGCATTTT	CSVSSTGNQPQHF
TRBV3-1	TRBJ2-3	TRBD2	once	TGTGCCAGCAGCCAAAGCCGGGACTACACAGATACGCAGTATTTT	CASSQSRDYTDTQYF
TRBV5-6	TRBJ2-5	NA	many	TGTGCCAGCAGCTTGCGGGGGCGTTCAGAGACCCAGTACTTC	CASSLRGRSETQYF
TRBV11-2	TRBJ1-3	NA	few	TGTGCCAGCAGCCTGGGACAACGTGGGAACACCATATATTTT	CASSLGQRGNTIYF
TRBV11-2	TRBJ1-5	NA	few	TGTGCCAGCAGCTTAGACGGGGCACATCAGCCCCAGCATTTT	CASSLDGAHQPQHF
TRBV4-1	TRBJ2-5	TRBD2	NA	TGCGCCAGCAGCCACAGGGAGGGGGAGACCCAGTACTTC	CASSHREGETQYF
TRBV6-5	TRBJ2-6	NA	NA	TGTGCCAGCAGTATCAGGGGGGGATCCACCTCTGGGGCCAACGTCCTGACTTTC	CASSIRGGSTSGANVLTF
TRBV6-1	TRBJ2-3	TRBD2	NA	TGTGCCAGCAGTGAAGCGCGACTAGCTTGGGGTACAGATACGCAGTATTTT	CASSEARLAWGTDTQYF
TRBV4-3	TRBJ2-3	NA	few	TGCGCCAGCAGCCGAAGAGCGCAGGGCACAGATACGCAGTATTTT	CASSRRAQGTDTQYF
TRBV7-9	TRBJ2-7	NA	many	TGTGCCAGCAGCCCTGGACACCGGCCGACTCGGCAGTACTTC	CASSPGHRPTRQYF
TRBV29-1	TRBJ1-2	NA	few	TGCAGCGTTGATGTAGGAGGTTATGGCTACACCTTC	CSVDVGGYGYTF
TRBV9	TRBJ1-2	NA	NA	TGTGCCAGCAGCGTGGGCCCGCCAGGGCAGGATGGCTACACCTTC	CASSVGPPGQDGYTF
TRBV18	TRBJ1-2	NA	few	TGTGCCAGCTCACCTACGAGGGACCCTAACTATGGCTACACCTTC	CASSPTRDPNYGYTF
TRBV2	TRBJ2-5	NA	few	TGTGCCAGCAGTGAAGCGCGGGTCACCCAGGAGACCCAGTACTTC	CASSEARVTQETQYF
TRBV7-2	TRBJ2-2	TRBD2	NA	TGTGCCAGCAGCTTAGTGGCTAGCGGGAACACCGGGGAGCTGTTTTTT	CASSLVASGNTGELFF
TRBV29-1	TRBJ1-1	NA	NA	TGCAGCGTTGAATCATATGGAAACACTGAAGCTTTCTTT	CSVESYGNTEAFF
TRBV6-5	TRBJ1-6	NA	few	TGTGCCAGCAGTTACTGGAACGCAAATTCACCCCTCCACTTT	CASSYWNANSPLHF
TRBV7-2	TRBJ2-3	NA	few	TGTGCCAGCAGCTCGAACCCCGGGACGCCAGATACGCAGTATTTT	CASSSNPGTPDTQYF
TRBV3-1	TRBJ1-1	NA	NA	TGTGCCAGCAGCCAAGTCTGGGGTCGCACTGAAGCTTTCTTT	CASSQVWGRTEAFF
TRBV7-9	TRBJ2-3	NA	NA	TGTGCCAGCAGCTTAGAGGGACCGCCGGGAACAGATACGCAGTATTTT	CASSLEGPPGTDTQYF
TRBV20-1	TRBJ2-1	NA	few	TGCAGTGCTATCCGGGGGATCGACAATGAGCAGTTCTTC	CSAIRGIDNEQFF
TRBV20-1	TRBJ2-1	TRBD2	NA	TGCAGTGCTAGTCCTAGCGGACATATACCCTACAATGAGCAGTTCTTC	CSASPSGHIPYNEQFF
TRBV27	TRBJ1-1	NA	NA	TGTGCCAGCAGTTTCTCCGGGCAGGGTAGGACTGAAGCTTTCTTT	CASSFSGQGRTEAFF